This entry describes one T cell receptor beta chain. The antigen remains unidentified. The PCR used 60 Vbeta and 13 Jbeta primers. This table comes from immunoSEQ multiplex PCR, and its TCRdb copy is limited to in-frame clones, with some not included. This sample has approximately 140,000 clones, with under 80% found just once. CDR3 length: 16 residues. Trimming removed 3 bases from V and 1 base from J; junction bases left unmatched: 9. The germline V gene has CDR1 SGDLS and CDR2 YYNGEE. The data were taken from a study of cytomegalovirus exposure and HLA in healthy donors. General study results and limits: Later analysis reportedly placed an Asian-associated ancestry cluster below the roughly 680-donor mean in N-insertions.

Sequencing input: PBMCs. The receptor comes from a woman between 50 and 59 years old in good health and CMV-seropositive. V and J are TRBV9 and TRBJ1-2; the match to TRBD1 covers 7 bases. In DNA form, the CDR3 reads TGTGCCAGCAGCGAAAACAGGGGCCCCCTTAACTATGGCTACACCTTC. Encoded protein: CASSENRGPLNYGYTF. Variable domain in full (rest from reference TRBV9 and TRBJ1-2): DSGVTQTPKHLITATGQRVTLRCSPRSGDLSVYWYQQSLDQGLQFLIQYYNGEERAKGNILERFSAQQFPDLHSELNLSSLELGDSALYFCASSENRGPLNYGYTFGSGTRLTVV.